Ten or more counts support the clone carrying this TCR beta chain. Its antigen is currently unknown. The ends were cut back, 2 bases at V and 3 bases at J, with 11 bases in the middle. The CDR3 spans 14 residues. Germline-derived CDR1 and CDR2 are MDHEN and SYDVKM. All of the donors were Caucasians in good health. The data derive from a study of identical twins. Findings and caveats of the study: Out-of-frame TCR alpha sharing observed in monozygotic twins exceeded model estimates.

Unique molecular identifiers were present on cDNA, and template switching added a universal primer site. TCRdb reanalysed the 5' RACE reads using MiXCR and keeps one entry per CDR3 protein. Counted here are roughly 280,000 distinct CDR3 sequences, 7.5% to 9.5% occurring once; the ten biggest clones make up around 7.1%. The sample was also reused in another study, on yellow fever vaccine responses in identical twins.

The source is a woman between 18 and 29 years old in good health. The V call is TRBV28, the J call TRBJ2-7; D possibly corresponds to TRBD1 (6 bases). Sequenced sample: CD8+ T cells sorted from blood. The CDR3 region is CASSLAVRGYEQYF. The DNA for the CDR3 is TGTGCCAGCAGTTTAGCCGTCAGGGGCTACGAGCAGTACTTC.